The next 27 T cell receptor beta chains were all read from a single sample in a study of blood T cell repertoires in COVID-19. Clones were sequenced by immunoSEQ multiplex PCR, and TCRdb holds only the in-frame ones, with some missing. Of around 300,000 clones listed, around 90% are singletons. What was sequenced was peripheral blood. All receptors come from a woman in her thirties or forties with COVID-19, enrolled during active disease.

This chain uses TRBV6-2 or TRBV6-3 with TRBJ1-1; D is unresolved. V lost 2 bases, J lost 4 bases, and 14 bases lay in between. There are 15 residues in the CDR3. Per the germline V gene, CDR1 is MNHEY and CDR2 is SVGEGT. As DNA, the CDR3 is TGTGCCAGCAGTTACCGCGGAGGGTACGGCACTGAAGCTTTCTTT. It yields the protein CASSYRGGYGTEAFF.

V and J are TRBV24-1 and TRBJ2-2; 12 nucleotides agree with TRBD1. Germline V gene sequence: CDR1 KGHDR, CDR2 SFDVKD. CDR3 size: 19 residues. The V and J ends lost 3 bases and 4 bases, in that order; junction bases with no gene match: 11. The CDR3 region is CATSDAPGQGAGGTGELFF. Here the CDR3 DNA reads TGTGCCACCAGTGATGCGCCGGGACAGGGGGCTGGGGGCACCGGGGAGCTGTTTTTT.

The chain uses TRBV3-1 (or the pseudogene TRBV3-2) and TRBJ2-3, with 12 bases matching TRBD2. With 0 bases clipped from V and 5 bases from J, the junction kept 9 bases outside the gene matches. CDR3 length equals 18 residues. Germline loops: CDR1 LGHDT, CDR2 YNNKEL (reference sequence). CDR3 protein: CASSQDSGLAGLRDTQYF. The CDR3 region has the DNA TGTGCCAGCAGCCAAGATTCAGGACTAGCGGGACTACGAGATACGCAGTATTTT.

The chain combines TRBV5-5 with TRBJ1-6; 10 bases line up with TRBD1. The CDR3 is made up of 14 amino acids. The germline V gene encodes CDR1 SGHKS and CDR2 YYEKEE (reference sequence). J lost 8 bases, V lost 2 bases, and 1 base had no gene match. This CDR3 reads CASSLGQGDSPLHF. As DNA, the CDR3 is TGTGCCAGCAGCTTAGGACAGGGGGATTCACCCCTCCACTTT.

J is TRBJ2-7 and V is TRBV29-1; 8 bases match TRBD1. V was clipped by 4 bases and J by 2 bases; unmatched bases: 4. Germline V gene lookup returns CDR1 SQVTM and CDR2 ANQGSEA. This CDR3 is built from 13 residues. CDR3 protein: CSVAGTGTYEQYF. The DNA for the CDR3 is TGCAGCGTTGCCGGGACAGGTACCTACGAGCAGTACTTC.

The CDR3 reads CASSPTAGTGPEKLFF. The CDR3 DNA reads as TGTGCCAGCTCACCTACCGCGGGGACAGGACCGGAAAAACTGTTTTTT. The chain links TRBV18 to TRBJ1-4; 8 bases agree with TRBD1. With 3 bases clipped from V and 8 bases from J, the junction kept 11 bases outside the gene matches. The CDR3 spans 16 residues. Germline-derived CDR1 and CDR2 are KGHSH and LQKENI. The full variable domain, rest sourced from reference TRBV18 and TRBJ1-4, is NAGVMQNPRHLVRRRGQEARLRCSPMKGHSHVYWYRQLPEEGLKFMVYLQKENIIDESGMPKERFSAEFPKEGPSILRIQQVVRGDSAAYFCASSPTAGTGPEKLFFGSGTQLSVL.

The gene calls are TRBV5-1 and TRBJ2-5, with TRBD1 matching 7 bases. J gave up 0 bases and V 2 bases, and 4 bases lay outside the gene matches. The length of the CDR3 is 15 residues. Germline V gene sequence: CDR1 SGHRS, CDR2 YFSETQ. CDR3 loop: CASSFRGQYQETQYF. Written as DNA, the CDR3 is TGCGCCAGCAGCTTCCGGGGACAGTACCAAGAGACCCAGTACTTC.

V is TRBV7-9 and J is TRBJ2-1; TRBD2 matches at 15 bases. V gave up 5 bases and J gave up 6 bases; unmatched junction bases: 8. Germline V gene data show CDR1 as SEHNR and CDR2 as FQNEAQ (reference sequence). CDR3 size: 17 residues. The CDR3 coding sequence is TGTGCCAGCAGCCTACCGGGACTAGCGGGAGGAGGCAATGAGCAGTTCTTC. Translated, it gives CASSLPGLAGGGNEQFF.

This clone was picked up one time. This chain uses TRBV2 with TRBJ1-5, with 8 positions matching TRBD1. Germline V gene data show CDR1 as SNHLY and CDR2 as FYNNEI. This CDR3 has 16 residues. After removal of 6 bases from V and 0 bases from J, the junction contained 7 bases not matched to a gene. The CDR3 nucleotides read TGTGCCAGCAGGTCGTCCGGGACAGGTAGCAATCAGCCCCAGCATTTT. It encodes CASRSSGTGSNQPQHF.

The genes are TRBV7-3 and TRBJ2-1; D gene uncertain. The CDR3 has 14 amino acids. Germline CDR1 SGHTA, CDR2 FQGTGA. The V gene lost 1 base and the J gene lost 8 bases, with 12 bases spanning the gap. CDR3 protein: CASSLRLGYDEQFF. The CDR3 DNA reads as TGTGCCAGCAGCTTAAGACTCGGTTACGATGAGCAGTTCTTC. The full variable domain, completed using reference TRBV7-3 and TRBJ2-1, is GAGVSQTPSNKVTEKGKYVELRCDPISGHTALYWYRQSLGQGPEFLIYFQGTGAADDSGLPNDRFFAVRPEGSVSTLKIQRTERGDSAVYLCASSLRLGYDEQFFGPGTRLTVL.

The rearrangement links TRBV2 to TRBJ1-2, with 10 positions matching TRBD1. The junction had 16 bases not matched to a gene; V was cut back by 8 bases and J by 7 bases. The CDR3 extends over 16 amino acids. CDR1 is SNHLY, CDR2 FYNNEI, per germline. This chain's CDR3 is CASFLSSGQGLIGYTF. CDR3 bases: TGTGCCAGCTTCCTAAGTTCGGGACAGGGGTTGATTGGCTACACCTTC.

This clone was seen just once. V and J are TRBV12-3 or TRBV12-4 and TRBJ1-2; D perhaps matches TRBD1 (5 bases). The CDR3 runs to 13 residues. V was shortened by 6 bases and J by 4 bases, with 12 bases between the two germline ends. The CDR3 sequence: CASSSGGVYGYTF. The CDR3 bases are TGTGCCAGCAGCTCCGGGGGGGTCTATGGCTACACCTTC.

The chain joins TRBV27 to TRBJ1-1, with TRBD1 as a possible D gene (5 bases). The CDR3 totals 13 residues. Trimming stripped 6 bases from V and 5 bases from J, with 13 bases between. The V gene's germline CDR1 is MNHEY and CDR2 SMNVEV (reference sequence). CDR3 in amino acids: CASSQGLLTEAFF. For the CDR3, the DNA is TGTGCCAGCAGCCAGGGACTGTTGACTGAAGCTTTCTTT.

The CDR3 region has the DNA TGCAGCGTTGCCCGCGGGAGAGAGGAAGAGACCCAGTACTTC. The encoded protein is CSVARGREEETQYF. The chain couples TRBV29-1 to TRBJ2-5, with TRBD2 identical over 7 bases. V lost 4 bases, J lost 3 bases, and 8 bases stayed unmatched. This CDR3 contains 14 residues. Germline lookup yields CDR1 SQVTM and CDR2 ANQGSEA.

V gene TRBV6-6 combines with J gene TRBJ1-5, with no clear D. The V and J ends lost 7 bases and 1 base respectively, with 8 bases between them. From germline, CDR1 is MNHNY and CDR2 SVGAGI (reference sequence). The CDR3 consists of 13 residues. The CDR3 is CASTLSSNQPQHF. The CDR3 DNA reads TGTGCCAGCACCCTATCGAGCAATCAGCCCCAGCATTTT.

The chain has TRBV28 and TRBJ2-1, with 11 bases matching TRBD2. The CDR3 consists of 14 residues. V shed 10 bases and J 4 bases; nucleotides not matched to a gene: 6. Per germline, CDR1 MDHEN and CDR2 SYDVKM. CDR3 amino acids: CATTTSGVYNEQFF. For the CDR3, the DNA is TGTGCCACCACGACTAGCGGGGTTTACAATGAGCAGTTCTTC.

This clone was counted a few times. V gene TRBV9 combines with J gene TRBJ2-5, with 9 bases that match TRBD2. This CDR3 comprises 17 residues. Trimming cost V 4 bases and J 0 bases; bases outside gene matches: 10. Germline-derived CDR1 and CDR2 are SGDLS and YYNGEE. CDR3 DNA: TGTGCCAGCAGCCCCCCTAGCGGGGTGGCTGACCAAGAGACCCAGTACTTC. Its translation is CASSPPSGVADQETQYF.

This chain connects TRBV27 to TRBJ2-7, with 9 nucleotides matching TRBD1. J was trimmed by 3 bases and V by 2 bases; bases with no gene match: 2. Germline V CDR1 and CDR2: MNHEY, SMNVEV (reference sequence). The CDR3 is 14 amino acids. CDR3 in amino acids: CASSLGTGFYEQYF. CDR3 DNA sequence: TGTGCCAGCAGTTTAGGGACAGGGTTCTACGAGCAGTACTTC.

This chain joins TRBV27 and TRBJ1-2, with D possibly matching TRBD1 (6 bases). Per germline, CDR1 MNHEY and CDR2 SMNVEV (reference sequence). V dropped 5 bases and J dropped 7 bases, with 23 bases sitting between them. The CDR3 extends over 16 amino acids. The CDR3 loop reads CASSRLTGSQKFGYTF. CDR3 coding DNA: TGTGCCAGCAGTCGTCTAACAGGGTCCCAGAAGTTTGGCTACACCTTC.

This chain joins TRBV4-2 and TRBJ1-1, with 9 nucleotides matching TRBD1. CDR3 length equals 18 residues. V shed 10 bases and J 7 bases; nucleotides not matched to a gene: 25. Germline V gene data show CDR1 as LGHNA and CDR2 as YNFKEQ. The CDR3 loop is CATRTGGTGTYSGYEAFF. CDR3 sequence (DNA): TGTGCCACCCGTACTGGGGGGACAGGGACATACTCTGGATATGAAGCTTTCTTT.

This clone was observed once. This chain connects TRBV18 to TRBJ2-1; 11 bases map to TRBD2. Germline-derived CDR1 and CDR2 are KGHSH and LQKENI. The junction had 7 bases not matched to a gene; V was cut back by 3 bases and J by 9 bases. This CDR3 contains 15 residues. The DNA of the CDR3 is TGTGCCAGCTCACCGACCGGGACTAGCGGTAGTGAGCAGTTCTTC. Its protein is CASSPTGTSGSEQFF.

CDR3 residues: CASSQLGQGEAFF. The CDR3 DNA is TGTGCCAGTAGTCAACTGGGACAGGGTGAAGCTTTCTTT. The chain combines TRBV19 with TRBJ1-1; 9 positions match TRBD1. The CDR3 is 13 amino acids. The V and J ends lost 5 bases and 7 bases, in that order; junction bases with no gene match: 5. Germline loops: CDR1 LNHDA, CDR2 SQIVND (reference sequence).

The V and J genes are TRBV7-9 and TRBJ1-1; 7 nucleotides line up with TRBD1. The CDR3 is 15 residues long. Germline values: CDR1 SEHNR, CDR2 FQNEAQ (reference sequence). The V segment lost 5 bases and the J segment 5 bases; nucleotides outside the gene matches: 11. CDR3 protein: CASSRVTGVGTEAFF. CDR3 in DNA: TGTGCCAGCAGCCGTGTTACAGGGGTAGGGACTGAAGCTTTCTTT.

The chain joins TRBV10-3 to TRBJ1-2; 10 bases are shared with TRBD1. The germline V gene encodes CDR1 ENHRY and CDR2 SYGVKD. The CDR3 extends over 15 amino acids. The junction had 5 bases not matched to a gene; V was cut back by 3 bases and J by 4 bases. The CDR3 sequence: CAISEGQGGGYGYTF. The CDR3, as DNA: TGTGCCATCAGTGAAGGACAGGGGGGCGGCTATGGCTACACCTTC.

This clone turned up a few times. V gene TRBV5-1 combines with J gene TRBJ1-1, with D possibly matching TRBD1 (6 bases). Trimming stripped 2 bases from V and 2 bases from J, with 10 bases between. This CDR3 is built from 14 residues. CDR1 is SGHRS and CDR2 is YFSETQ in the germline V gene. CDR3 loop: CASSFGTPNTEAFF. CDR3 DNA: TGCGCCAGCAGCTTCGGGACACCAAACACTGAAGCTTTCTTT.

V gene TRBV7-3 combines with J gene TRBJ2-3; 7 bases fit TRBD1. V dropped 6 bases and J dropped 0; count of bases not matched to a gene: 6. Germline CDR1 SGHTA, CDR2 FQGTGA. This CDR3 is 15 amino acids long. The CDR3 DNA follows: TGTGCCAGCAGGAGGGGGCCGATAAGCACAGATACGCAGTATTTT. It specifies CASRRGPISTDTQYF.

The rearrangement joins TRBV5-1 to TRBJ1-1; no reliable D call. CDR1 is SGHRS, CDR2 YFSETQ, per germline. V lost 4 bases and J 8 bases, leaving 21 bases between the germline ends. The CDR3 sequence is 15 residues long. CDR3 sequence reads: CASSRSPLGGIEAFF. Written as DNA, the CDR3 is TGCGCCAGCAGCAGGTCCCCTCTAGGAGGTATCGAAGCTTTCTTT.